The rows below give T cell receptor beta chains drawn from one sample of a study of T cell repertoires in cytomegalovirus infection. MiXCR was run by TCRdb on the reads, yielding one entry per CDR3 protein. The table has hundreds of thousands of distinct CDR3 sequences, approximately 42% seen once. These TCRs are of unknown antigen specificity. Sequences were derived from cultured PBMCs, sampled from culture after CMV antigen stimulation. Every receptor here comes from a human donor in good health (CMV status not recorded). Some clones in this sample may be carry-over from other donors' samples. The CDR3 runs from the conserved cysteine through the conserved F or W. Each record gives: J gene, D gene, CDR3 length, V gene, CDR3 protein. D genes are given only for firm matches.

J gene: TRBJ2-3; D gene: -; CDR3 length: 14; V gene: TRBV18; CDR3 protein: CASSPLARTDTQYF
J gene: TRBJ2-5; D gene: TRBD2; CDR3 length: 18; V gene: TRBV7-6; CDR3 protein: CASSSKGWRGAAGETQYF
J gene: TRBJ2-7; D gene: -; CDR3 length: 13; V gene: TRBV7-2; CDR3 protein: CASSLVASHEQYF
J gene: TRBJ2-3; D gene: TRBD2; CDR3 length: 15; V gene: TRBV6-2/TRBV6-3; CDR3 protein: CASHQAGVRTDTQYF
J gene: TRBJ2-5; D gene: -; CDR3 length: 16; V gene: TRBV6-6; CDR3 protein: CASSYSLRVEEETQYF
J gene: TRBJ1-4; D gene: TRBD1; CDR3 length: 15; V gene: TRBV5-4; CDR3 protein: CASSPAGGSEEKLFF
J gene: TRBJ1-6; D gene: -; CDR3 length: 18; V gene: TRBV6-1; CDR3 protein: CASSLGSQILHYNSPLHF
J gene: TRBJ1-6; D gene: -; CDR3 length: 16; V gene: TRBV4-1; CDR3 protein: CASSHPIRDYNSPLHF
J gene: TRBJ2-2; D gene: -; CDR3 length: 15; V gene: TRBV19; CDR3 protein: CASSFLAGNTGELFF
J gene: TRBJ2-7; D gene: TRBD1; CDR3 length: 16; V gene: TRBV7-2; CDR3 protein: CASSLGTGQGYYEQYF
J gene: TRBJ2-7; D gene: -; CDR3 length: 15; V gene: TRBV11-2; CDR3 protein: CASSSGTTSSYEQYF
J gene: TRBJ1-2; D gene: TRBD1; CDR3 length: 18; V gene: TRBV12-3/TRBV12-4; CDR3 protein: CASSPLPGQGASGYGYTF
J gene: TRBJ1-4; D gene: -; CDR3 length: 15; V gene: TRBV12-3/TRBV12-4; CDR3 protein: CASSVTGPAGEKLFF
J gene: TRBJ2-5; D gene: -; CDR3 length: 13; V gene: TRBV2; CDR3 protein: CASSETAQETQYF
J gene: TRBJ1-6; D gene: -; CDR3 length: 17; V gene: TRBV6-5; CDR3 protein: CASSYSPYRVSNSPLHF
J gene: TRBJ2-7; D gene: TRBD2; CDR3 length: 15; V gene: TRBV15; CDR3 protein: CATSSGTRGGYEQYF
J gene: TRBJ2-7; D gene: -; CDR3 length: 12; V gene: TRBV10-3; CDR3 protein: CAISGDGFEQYF
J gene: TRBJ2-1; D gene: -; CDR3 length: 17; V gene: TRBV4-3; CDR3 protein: CASSQVDSSHSYNEQFF
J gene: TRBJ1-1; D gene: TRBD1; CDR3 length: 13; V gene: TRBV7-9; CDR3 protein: CASSPGTGDFAFF
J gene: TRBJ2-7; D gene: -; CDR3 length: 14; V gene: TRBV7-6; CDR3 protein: CASSPPVGRYEQYF
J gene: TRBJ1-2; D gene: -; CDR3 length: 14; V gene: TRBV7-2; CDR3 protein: CASSGDSFSYGYTF
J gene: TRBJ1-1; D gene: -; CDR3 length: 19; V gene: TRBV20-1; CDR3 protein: CSARNTGGIPWGRQTEAFF
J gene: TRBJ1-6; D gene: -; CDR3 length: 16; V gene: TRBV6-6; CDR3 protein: CASSYSTIRRDSPLHF
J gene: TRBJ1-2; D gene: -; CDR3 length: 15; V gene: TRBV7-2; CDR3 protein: CASSLVGSGFYGYTF
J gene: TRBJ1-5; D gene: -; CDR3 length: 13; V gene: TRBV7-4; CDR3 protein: CASSLDTVQPQHF
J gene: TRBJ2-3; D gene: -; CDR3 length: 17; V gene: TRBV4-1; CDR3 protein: CASSQGRGPSQRNTQYF
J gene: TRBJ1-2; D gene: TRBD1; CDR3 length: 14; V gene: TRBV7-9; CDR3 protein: CASSWGDRGGGYTF
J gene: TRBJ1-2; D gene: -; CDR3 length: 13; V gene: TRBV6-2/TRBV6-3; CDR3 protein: CASSPPASYGYTF
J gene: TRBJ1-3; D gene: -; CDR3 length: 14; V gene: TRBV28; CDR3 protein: CASFSAGSGNTIYF
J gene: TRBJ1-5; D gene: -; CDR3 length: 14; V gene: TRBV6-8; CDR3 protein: CASSKTGGNQPQHF
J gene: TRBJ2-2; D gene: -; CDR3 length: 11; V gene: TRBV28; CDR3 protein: CAIYGNGELFF
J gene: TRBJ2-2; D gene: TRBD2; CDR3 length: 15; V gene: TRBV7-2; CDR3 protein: CASSKTSGVTGELFF
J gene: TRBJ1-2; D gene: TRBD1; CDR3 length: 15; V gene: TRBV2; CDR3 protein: CASSLGTGDPYGYTF
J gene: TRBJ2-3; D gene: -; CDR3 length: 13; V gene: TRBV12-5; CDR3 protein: CASALSATDTQYF
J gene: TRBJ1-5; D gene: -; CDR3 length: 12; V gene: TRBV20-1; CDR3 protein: CSARQGNQPQHF
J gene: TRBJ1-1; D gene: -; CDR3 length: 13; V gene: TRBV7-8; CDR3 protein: CASGTDWGTEAFF
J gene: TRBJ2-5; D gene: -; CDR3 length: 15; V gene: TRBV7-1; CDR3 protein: CASSSPPQRTETQYF
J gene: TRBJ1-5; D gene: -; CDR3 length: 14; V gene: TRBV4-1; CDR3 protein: CASSQGVSNQPQHF
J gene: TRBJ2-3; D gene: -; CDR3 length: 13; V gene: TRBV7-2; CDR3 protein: CASSLIGGDTQYF
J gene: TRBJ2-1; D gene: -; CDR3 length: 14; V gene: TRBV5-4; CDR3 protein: CASSPGGIGNEQFF
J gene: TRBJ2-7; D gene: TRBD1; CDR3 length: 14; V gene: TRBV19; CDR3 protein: CASSITGQGGEQYF
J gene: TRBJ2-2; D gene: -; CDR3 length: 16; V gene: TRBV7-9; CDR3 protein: CASSLWGNSNTGELFF
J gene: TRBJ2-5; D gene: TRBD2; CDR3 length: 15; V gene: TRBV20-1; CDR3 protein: CSASSASGVQETQYF
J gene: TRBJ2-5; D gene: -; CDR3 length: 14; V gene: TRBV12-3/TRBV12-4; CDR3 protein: CASSFMGSQETQYF
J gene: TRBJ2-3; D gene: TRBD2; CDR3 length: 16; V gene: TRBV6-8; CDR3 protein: CASRASGGLATDTQYF